The TCR beta chain under discussion was sequenced for a study of multiple sclerosis patients with progressive multifocal leukoencephalopathy. Every PCR reaction included synthetic inline CDR3 controls for all V-J pairings. Sequencing used immunoSEQ multiplex PCR; TCRdb keeps in-frame clones, though not all of them. Among tens of thousands of clones listed, 92% were seen once. In germline, CDR1 is SGHRS, CDR2 YFSETQ. Trimming removed 4 bases from V and 4 bases from J; junction bases left unmatched: 5. The CDR3 runs to 15 residues. Sample time point: before natalizumab initiation. This receptor was taken from a man aged 25-45 years with multiple sclerosis. This sequence joins TRBV5-1 and TRBJ1-1; 12 bases align to TRBD1. What was sequenced was PBMCs. In DNA form, the CDR3 reads TGCGCCAGCAGCACCGGGACAGGGGGCGTCACTGAAGCTTTCTTT. Its translation: CASSTGTGGVTEAFF.